This T cell receptor (beta chain) was recovered during a study of T cells in Graves' hyperthyroidism and ophthalmopathy. Study-level results: Within blood appeared most thyroid clonotypes that had expanded above 0.001.

It was RNA transcripts that yielded the amplified TCR beta CDR3 regions. The TCR CDR3 first-round RT-PCR relied on the HTBI primer set. In TCRdb, the multiplex PCR reads were re-called with MiXCR into one record per CDR3 protein. The data contain approximately 700,000 distinct CDR3 sequences, about 45% of them singletons. V dropped 6 bases and J dropped 0 bases, with 9 bases sitting between them. The CDR3 contains 13 residues. Concerning this clonotype: Its target is unknown.

Diagnoses used clinical symptoms, serum thyroxine and TRAb, thyroid ultrasound and orbital computed tomography. Sequencing was carried out using peripheral blood or thyroid tissue (not recorded which). This rearrangement joins TRBV12-3 or TRBV12-4 to TRBJ2-7; unclear D gene. This TCR derives from an adult man with Graves' disease, either hyperthyroidism or ophthalmopathy (not recorded which). The CDR3 loop is CASRPPDSYEQYF. The CDR3 DNA reads TGTGCCAGCAGACCCCCGGACTCCTACGAGCAGTACTTC.